This is a list of T cell receptor beta chains from one sample in a study of T cell changes during pregnancy in multiple sclerosis. TCRdb keeps only in-frame clones here, not all; method: immunoSEQ multiplex PCR. The table has roughly 74,000 clones, around nine tenths seen once. This material consisted of peripheral blood, taken before pregnancy. The source is a female donor with multiple sclerosis, enrolled in a pregnancy study. Each CDR3 is given with its conserved first and last residue. The order of the fields is CDR3 protein, CDR3 DNA, J gene, D gene, clone size, V gene. D genes are given only for firm matches. Part of the rows lack a size; the others show once, few, many or a class for expanded clones.

CDR3aa: CASSYTAEAFF
CDR3nt: TGTGCCAGTAGTTATACAGCTGAAGCTTTCTTT
j_gene: TRBJ1-1
d_gene: -
abundance: -
v_gene: TRBV19

CDR3aa: CASSTGENHEQYF
CDR3nt: TGTGCCAGCAGCACAGGGGAAAACCACGAGCAGTACTTC
j_gene: TRBJ2-7
d_gene: TRBD1
abundance: -
v_gene: TRBV2

CDR3aa: CASSIEDRPNTEAFF
CDR3nt: TGTGCCAGTAGTATAGAAGACAGGCCGAACACTGAAGCTTTCTTT
j_gene: TRBJ1-1
d_gene: -
abundance: -
v_gene: TRBV19

CDR3aa: CASGLSTGRLAETQYF
CDR3nt: TGTGCTAGTGGTTTGTCGACGGGGAGACTGGCGGAGACCCAGTACTTC
j_gene: TRBJ2-5
d_gene: -
abundance: -
v_gene: TRBV12-5

CDR3aa: CASSSRPDSARSEAFF
CDR3nt: TGTGCCAGCAGTTCCAGGCCCGATTCGGCCCGAAGTGAAGCTTTCTTT
j_gene: TRBJ1-1
d_gene: -
abundance: -
v_gene: TRBV5-4

CDR3aa: CASSVGEATNEKLFF
CDR3nt: TGTGCCAGCAGCGTAGGGGAGGCAACTAATGAAAAACTGTTTTTT
j_gene: TRBJ1-4
d_gene: -
abundance: -
v_gene: TRBV9

CDR3aa: CSVEDQGSKLFF
CDR3nt: TGCAGCGTTGAAGATCAGGGGTCGAAACTGTTTTTT
j_gene: TRBJ1-4
d_gene: -
abundance: -
v_gene: TRBV29-1

CDR3aa: CACNGQLLGEQYF
CDR3nt: TGTGCCTGCAACGGACAACTTCTGGGGGAGCAGTACTTC
j_gene: TRBJ2-7
d_gene: -
abundance: once
v_gene: TRBV30

CDR3aa: CASSLGRGGASETQYF
CDR3nt: TGTGCCAGCAGCTTAGGGAGGGGCGGGGCTTCAGAGACCCAGTACTTC
j_gene: TRBJ2-5
d_gene: -
abundance: -
v_gene: TRBV7-2

CDR3aa: CASSPIRDYGYTF
CDR3nt: TGCGCCAGCAGTCCTATTAGAGACTATGGCTACACCTTC
j_gene: TRBJ1-2
d_gene: -
abundance: -
v_gene: TRBV23-1

CDR3aa: CASSPGQGLYEQYF
CDR3nt: TGTGCCAGCAGCCCCGGACAGGGCCTCTACGAGCAGTACTTC
j_gene: TRBJ2-7
d_gene: TRBD1
abundance: -
v_gene: TRBV7-2

CDR3aa: CSVKGGANEQFF
CDR3nt: TGCAGCGTTAAAGGCGGGGCCAATGAGCAGTTCTTC
j_gene: TRBJ2-1
d_gene: -
abundance: -
v_gene: TRBV29-1

CDR3aa: CASSPWGDRSSYNSPLHF
CDR3nt: TGTGCCAGCTCACCATGGGGGGACAGGTCCTCCTATAATTCACCCCTCCACTTT
j_gene: TRBJ1-6
d_gene: TRBD1
abundance: -
v_gene: TRBV18

CDR3aa: CASSPTGGGWNEQFF
CDR3nt: TGTGCCAGCAGCCCAACCGGGGGGGGCTGGAATGAGCAGTTCTTC
j_gene: TRBJ2-1
d_gene: TRBD2
abundance: -
v_gene: TRBV7-8

CDR3aa: CASSFRGSGANVLTF
CDR3nt: TGTGCCAGCAGCTTTAGGGGGTCTGGGGCCAACGTCCTGACTTTC
j_gene: TRBJ2-6
d_gene: -
abundance: -
v_gene: TRBV7-2

CDR3aa: CASSLWQGANNEQFF
CDR3nt: TGTGCCAGCAGTTTATGGCAGGGGGCGAATAATGAGCAGTTCTTC
j_gene: TRBJ2-1
d_gene: TRBD1
abundance: -
v_gene: TRBV27

CDR3aa: CASDSDSLGYGYTF
CDR3nt: TGTGCTAGTGACTCCGACAGTCTGGGCTATGGCTACACCTTC
j_gene: TRBJ1-2
d_gene: -
abundance: -
v_gene: TRBV12-5

CDR3aa: CASSRDRGGDEQYF
CDR3nt: TGTGCCAGCAGCCGGGACAGGGGTGGGGACGAGCAGTACTTC
j_gene: TRBJ2-7
d_gene: TRBD1
abundance: few
v_gene: TRBV7-9

CDR3aa: CASRAASSYNEQFF
CDR3nt: TGTGCCAGCAGGGCTGCTAGCTCCTACAATGAGCAGTTCTTC
j_gene: TRBJ2-1
d_gene: -
abundance: -
v_gene: TRBV5-4

CDR3aa: CASSRDRGLTYEQYF
CDR3nt: TGTGCCAGCAGCAGGGACAGGGGGCTCACCTACGAGCAGTACTTC
j_gene: TRBJ2-7
d_gene: TRBD1
abundance: once
v_gene: TRBV6-5

CDR3aa: CASRIDRVGGYTF
CDR3nt: TGTGCCAGCAGGATTGACAGGGTCGGTGGCTACACCTTC
j_gene: TRBJ1-2
d_gene: TRBD1
abundance: once
v_gene: TRBV6-1

CDR3aa: CASSLPFTDTQYF
CDR3nt: TGTGCCAGCAGCTTACCTTTCACAGATACGCAGTATTTT
j_gene: TRBJ2-3
d_gene: -
abundance: -
v_gene: TRBV7-2

CDR3aa: CASSLSVEQFF
CDR3nt: TGCGCCAGCAGCTTGTCTGTTGAGCAGTTCTTC
j_gene: TRBJ2-1
d_gene: -
abundance: -
v_gene: TRBV5-1

CDR3aa: CASSFSSQDSGNTIYF
CDR3nt: TGCGCCAGCAGCTTCTCGTCACAGGATTCTGGAAACACCATATATTTT
j_gene: TRBJ1-3
d_gene: -
abundance: -
v_gene: TRBV5-1

CDR3aa: CASSLDYYNEQFF
CDR3nt: TGTGCCAGCAGTTTGGACTACTACAATGAGCAGTTCTTC
j_gene: TRBJ2-1
d_gene: -
abundance: -
v_gene: TRBV6-5

CDR3aa: CASSAGYGYTF
CDR3nt: TGTGCCAGCAGTGCCGGTTATGGCTACACCTTC
j_gene: TRBJ1-2
d_gene: -
abundance: -
v_gene: TRBV25-1

CDR3aa: CASGISGEETQYF
CDR3nt: TGTGCCAGCGGAATTAGCGGGGAAGAGACCCAGTACTTC
j_gene: TRBJ2-5
d_gene: TRBD2
abundance: -
v_gene: TRBV2

CDR3aa: CASSFSGQDYGYTF
CDR3nt: TGTGCCAGCAGCTTTTCGGGACAGGACTATGGCTACACCTTC
j_gene: TRBJ1-2
d_gene: TRBD1
abundance: -
v_gene: TRBV7-8

CDR3aa: CASSVSGTAKMNTEAFF
CDR3nt: TGTGCCAGCAGCGTATCCGGGACAGCTAAGATGAACACTGAAGCTTTCTTT
j_gene: TRBJ1-1
d_gene: TRBD1
abundance: -
v_gene: TRBV7-3

CDR3aa: CASSTTGGTPYEQYF
CDR3nt: TGTGCCAGCAGCACCACAGGGGGCACTCCCTACGAGCAGTACTTC
j_gene: TRBJ2-7
d_gene: TRBD1
abundance: -
v_gene: TRBV13

CDR3aa: CASSQRASIIWRNTGELFF
CDR3nt: TGTGCCAGCAGCCAAAGAGCCTCGATAATATGGAGAAACACCGGGGAGCTGTTTTTT
j_gene: TRBJ2-2
d_gene: -
abundance: -
v_gene: TRBV7-2

CDR3aa: CAWSRGGEYGYTF
CDR3nt: TGTGCCTGGAGTCGAGGGGGCGAGTATGGCTACACCTTC
j_gene: TRBJ1-2
d_gene: TRBD1
abundance: -
v_gene: TRBV30

CDR3aa: CASSSLRGGNTGELFF
CDR3nt: TGTGCCAGCAGCTCTCTTCGGGGGGGGAACACCGGGGAGCTGTTTTTT
j_gene: TRBJ2-2
d_gene: TRBD2
abundance: -
v_gene: TRBV9

CDR3aa: CASSHKKGRTEAFF
CDR3nt: TGCGCCAGCAGCCATAAGAAGGGGCGGACTGAAGCTTTCTTT
j_gene: TRBJ1-1
d_gene: -
abundance: -
v_gene: TRBV4-3

CDR3aa: CSVGGGTYEQYF
CDR3nt: TGCAGCGTTGGTGGCGGAACCTACGAGCAGTACTTC
j_gene: TRBJ2-7
d_gene: -
abundance: once
v_gene: TRBV29-1

CDR3aa: CASSLTAERSGANVLTF
CDR3nt: TGCGCCAGCAGCTTGACGGCGGAACGCTCTGGGGCCAACGTCCTGACTTTC
j_gene: TRBJ2-6
d_gene: -
abundance: -
v_gene: TRBV5-1

CDR3aa: CASSQPGGSSYEQYF
CDR3nt: TGTGCCAGCAGCCAACCCGGCGGTAGCTCCTACGAGCAGTACTTC
j_gene: TRBJ2-7
d_gene: -
abundance: -
v_gene: TRBV7-2

CDR3aa: CASSQETFVAGVSYEQYF
CDR3nt: TGCGCCAGCAGCCAAGAAACGTTCGTGGCGGGGGTCTCCTACGAGCAGTACTTC
j_gene: TRBJ2-7
d_gene: TRBD2
abundance: -
v_gene: TRBV4-3

CDR3aa: CASSMEWVSTDTQYF
CDR3nt: TGTGCCAGTAGTATGGAGTGGGTCAGCACAGATACGCAGTATTTT
j_gene: TRBJ2-3
d_gene: -
abundance: -
v_gene: TRBV19

CDR3aa: CASRATGNSNQPQHF
CDR3nt: TGTGCCAGCAGGGCGACAGGGAATAGCAATCAGCCCCAGCATTTT
j_gene: TRBJ1-5
d_gene: TRBD1
abundance: -
v_gene: TRBV6-5

CDR3aa: CASSLTGQEYGYTF
CDR3nt: TGTGCCAGCAGCTTAACGGGACAGGAATATGGCTACACCTTC
j_gene: TRBJ1-2
d_gene: TRBD1
abundance: -
v_gene: TRBV7-3

CDR3aa: CSVGGQGPSGANVLTF
CDR3nt: TGCAGCGTTGGGGGACAGGGGCCCTCTGGGGCCAACGTCCTGACTTTC
j_gene: TRBJ2-6
d_gene: TRBD1
abundance: -
v_gene: TRBV29-1

CDR3aa: CASSPGQRGQPQHF
CDR3nt: TGCGCCAGCAGCCCAGGACAGAGAGGTCAGCCCCAGCATTTT
j_gene: TRBJ1-5
d_gene: -
abundance: -
v_gene: TRBV5-1

CDR3aa: CAWMRDTPRAFF
CDR3nt: TGTGCCTGGATGAGGGACACCCCCAGAGCTTTCTTT
j_gene: TRBJ1-1
d_gene: -
abundance: -
v_gene: TRBV30

CDR3aa: CASSILGQGAGSTDTQYF
CDR3nt: TGTGCCAGTAGTATCCTGGGACAGGGGGCCGGCAGCACAGATACGCAGTATTTT
j_gene: TRBJ2-3
d_gene: TRBD1
abundance: -
v_gene: TRBV19

CDR3aa: CATRPFSQINSPLHF
CDR3nt: TGTGCCACCAGACCTTTCTCACAGATAAATTCACCCCTCCACTTT
j_gene: TRBJ1-6
d_gene: -
abundance: -
v_gene: TRBV6-1

CDR3aa: CASSWGQEYGYTF
CDR3nt: TGCGCCAGCAGCTGGGGACAGGAGTATGGCTACACCTTC
j_gene: TRBJ1-2
d_gene: TRBD1
abundance: -
v_gene: TRBV5-1

CDR3aa: CASSLTIQENEKLFF
CDR3nt: TGTGCCAGCAGCTTGACCATACAGGAAAATGAAAAACTGTTTTTT
j_gene: TRBJ1-4
d_gene: -
abundance: once
v_gene: TRBV5-4

CDR3aa: CASSLGLAGSSEQYF
CDR3nt: TGCGCCAGCAGCTTAGGACTAGCGGGTTCGAGCGAGCAGTACTTC
j_gene: TRBJ2-7
d_gene: TRBD2
abundance: -
v_gene: TRBV5-1

CDR3aa: CASSLVANGALDTQYF
CDR3nt: TGTGCCAGCAGCTTAGTAGCGAATGGAGCCCTAGATACGCAGTATTTT
j_gene: TRBJ2-3
d_gene: -
abundance: once
v_gene: TRBV7-6

CDR3aa: CSVAGTSGGDPFF
CDR3nt: TGCAGCGTCGCCGGGACTAGCGGGGGTGACCCGTTCTTC
j_gene: TRBJ2-1
d_gene: TRBD2
abundance: -
v_gene: TRBV29-1

CDR3aa: CASSLTSGGSYEQYF
CDR3nt: TGTGCCAGCAGCTTAACTAGCGGGGGTTCATACGAGCAGTACTTC
j_gene: TRBJ2-7
d_gene: TRBD2
abundance: few
v_gene: TRBV7-2

CDR3aa: CSARQVYEAFF
CDR3nt: TGCAGCGCCAGACAGGTTTATGAAGCTTTCTTT
j_gene: TRBJ1-1
d_gene: -
abundance: -
v_gene: TRBV29-1

CDR3aa: CASSFFRDSGELFF
CDR3nt: TGTGCCAGCAGCTTCTTCCGGGACTCCGGGGAGCTGTTTTTT
j_gene: TRBJ2-2
d_gene: -
abundance: -
v_gene: TRBV11-3

CDR3aa: CSAGGRVDTQYF
CDR3nt: TGCAGCGCGGGGGGCCGGGTAGATACGCAGTATTTT
j_gene: TRBJ2-3
d_gene: -
abundance: -
v_gene: TRBV29-1

CDR3aa: CASRLQGDADTQYF
CDR3nt: TGCGCCAGCAGACTTCAGGGGGACGCGGATACGCAGTATTTT
j_gene: TRBJ2-3
d_gene: TRBD1
abundance: -
v_gene: TRBV5-1

CDR3aa: CASFLGGGYTF
CDR3nt: TGTGCCAGCTTCTTAGGCGGTGGCTACACCTTC
j_gene: TRBJ1-2
d_gene: -
abundance: -
v_gene: TRBV6-5

CDR3aa: CASSRNGGNTEAFF
CDR3nt: TGTGCCAGCAGCAGAAACGGCGGGAACACTGAAGCTTTCTTT
j_gene: TRBJ1-1
d_gene: -
abundance: -
v_gene: TRBV7-3

CDR3aa: CASRTGGTGNTIYF
CDR3nt: TGTGCCAGCAGAACAGGGGGCACTGGAAACACCATATATTTT
j_gene: TRBJ1-3
d_gene: TRBD1
abundance: -
v_gene: TRBV6-5

CDR3aa: CASSQEMRPVHSNQPQHF
CDR3nt: TGCGCCAGCAGCCAAGAAATGAGGCCCGTCCATAGCAATCAGCCCCAGCATTTT
j_gene: TRBJ1-5
d_gene: -
abundance: -
v_gene: TRBV4-1